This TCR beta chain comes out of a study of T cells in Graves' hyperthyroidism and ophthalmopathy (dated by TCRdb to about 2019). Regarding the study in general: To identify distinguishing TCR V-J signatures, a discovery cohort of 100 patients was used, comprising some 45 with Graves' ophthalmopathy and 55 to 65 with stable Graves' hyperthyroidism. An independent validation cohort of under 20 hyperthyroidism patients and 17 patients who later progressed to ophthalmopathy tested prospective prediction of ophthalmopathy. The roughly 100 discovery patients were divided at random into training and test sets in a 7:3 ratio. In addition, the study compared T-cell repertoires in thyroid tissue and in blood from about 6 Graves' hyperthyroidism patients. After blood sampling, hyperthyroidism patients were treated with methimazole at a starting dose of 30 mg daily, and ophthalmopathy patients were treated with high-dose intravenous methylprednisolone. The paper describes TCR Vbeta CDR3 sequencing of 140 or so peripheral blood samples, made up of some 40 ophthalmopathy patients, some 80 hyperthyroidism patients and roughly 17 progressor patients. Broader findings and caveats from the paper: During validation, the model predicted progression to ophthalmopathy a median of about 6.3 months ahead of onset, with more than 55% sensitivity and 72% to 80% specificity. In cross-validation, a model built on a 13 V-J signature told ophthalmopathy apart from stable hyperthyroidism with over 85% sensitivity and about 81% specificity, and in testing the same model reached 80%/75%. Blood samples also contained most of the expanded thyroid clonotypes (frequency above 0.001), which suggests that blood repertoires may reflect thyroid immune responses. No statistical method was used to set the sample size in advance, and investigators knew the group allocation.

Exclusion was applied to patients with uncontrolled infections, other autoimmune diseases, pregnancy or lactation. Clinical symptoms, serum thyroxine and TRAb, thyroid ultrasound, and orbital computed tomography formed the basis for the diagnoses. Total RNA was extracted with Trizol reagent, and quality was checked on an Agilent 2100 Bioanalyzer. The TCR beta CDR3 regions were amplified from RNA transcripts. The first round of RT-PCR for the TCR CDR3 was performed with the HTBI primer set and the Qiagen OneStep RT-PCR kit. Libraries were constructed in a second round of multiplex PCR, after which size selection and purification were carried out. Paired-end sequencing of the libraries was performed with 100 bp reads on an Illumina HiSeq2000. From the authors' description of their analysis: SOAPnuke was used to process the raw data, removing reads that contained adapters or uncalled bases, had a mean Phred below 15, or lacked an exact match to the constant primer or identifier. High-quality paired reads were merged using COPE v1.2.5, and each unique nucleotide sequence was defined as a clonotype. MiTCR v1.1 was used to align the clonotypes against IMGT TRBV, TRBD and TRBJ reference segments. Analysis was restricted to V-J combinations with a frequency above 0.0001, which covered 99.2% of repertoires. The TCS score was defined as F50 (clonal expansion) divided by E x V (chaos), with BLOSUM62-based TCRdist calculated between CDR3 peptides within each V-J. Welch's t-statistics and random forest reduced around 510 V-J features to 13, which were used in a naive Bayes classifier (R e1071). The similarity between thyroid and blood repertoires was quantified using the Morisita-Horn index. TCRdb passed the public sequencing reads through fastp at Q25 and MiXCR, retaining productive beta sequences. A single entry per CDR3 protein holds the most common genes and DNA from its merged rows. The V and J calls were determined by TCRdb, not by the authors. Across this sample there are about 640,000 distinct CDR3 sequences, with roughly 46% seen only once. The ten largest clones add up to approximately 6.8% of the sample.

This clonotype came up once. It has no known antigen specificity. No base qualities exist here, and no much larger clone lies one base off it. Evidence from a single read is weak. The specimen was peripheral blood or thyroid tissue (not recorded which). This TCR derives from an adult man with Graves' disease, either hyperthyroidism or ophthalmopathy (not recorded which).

The nucleotide sequence is given as TGTGCCATCAGTTATGACGGCCCCTCTGGAAACACCATATATTTT. Its translation is CAISYDGPSGNTIYF. Rearrangement joined TRBV10-3 to TRBJ1-3; no D gene call is confident. The germline V gene specifies ENHRY as CDR1 and SYGVKD as CDR2. Between the V and J ends, shortened by 5 bases and 0 bases respectively, the junction contains 11 bases. The CDR3 spans 15 residues, from the cysteine through the phenylalanine. CDR3 DNA only is kept here, 45 bases in frame from base 1.